One sample yielded the 3 T cell receptor beta chains listed below, sequenced in a study of response to subunit inactivated influenza vaccine (dated by TCRdb to the late 2010s). The receptor library was made with RT-PCR. Sequencing instrument: Illumina HiSeq 2500. TCRdb trimmed public reads at Q25 via fastp, called clones via MiXCR and kept in-frame beta chains. A single entry per CDR3 protein holds the most common genes and DNA from its merged rows. The sample table records about 500,000 distinct CDR3 sequences; 10% to 15% of these occur just once. Approximately 14% of the sample comes from the top ten. Reading the label with the study, this specimen's time point is: around 45 days after influenza vaccine administration. The sequencing used PBMCs from blood, collected 40 to 50 days after vaccination. These receptors originate from a man aged 50 to 59 who received an inactivated influenza vaccine. Donor details come from another sample of the same person, matched by shared clones.

The chain combines TRBV5-1 with TRBJ2-1, with TRBD2 identical over 13 bases. The CDR3 extends over 17 amino acids. V lost 3 bases to trimming and J lost 2 bases; unmatched junction nucleotides: 5. In germline, CDR1 is SGHRS, CDR2 YFSETQ. The CDR3 DNA is TGCGCCAGCAGCTGGAATGGACTAGCGGGGGCCTACAATGAGCAGTTCTTC. It is translated as CASSWNGLAGAYNEQFF.

The chain combines TRBV29-1 with TRBJ1-5; the match to TRBD1 covers 7 bases. Trimming cost V 6 bases and J 5 bases; bases outside gene matches: 10. This CDR3 is 14 amino acids long. CDR1 is SQVTM and CDR2 is ANQGSEA in the germline V gene. The chain's CDR3 is CSVSGTDKDQPQHF. The CDR3, as DNA: TGCAGCGTCTCCGGGACAGACAAAGATCAGCCCCAGCATTTT.

The table lists this clonotype with many counts. V gene TRBV7-2 combines with J gene TRBJ2-3, with unresolved D. The CDR3 runs to 14 residues. V was clipped by 5 bases and J by 1 base, with 10 bases between them. The V gene's germline CDR1 is SGHTA and CDR2 FQGNSA. The CDR3 here is CASSLGRRTDTQYF. The CDR3 bases are TGTGCCAGCAGCCTTGGACGGCGCACAGATACGCAGTATTTT.